These T cell receptor beta chains were read from a single sample in a study of T cells after yellow fever vaccination. TCRdb re-called the 5' RACE reads through MiXCR, storing one row per CDR3 protein. Of roughly 400,000 distinct CDR3 sequences in the sample, 18% were seen once. This material consisted of PBMCs, taken before the yellow fever booster vaccination. The receptors originated from a man in his late teens or twenties who received the YFV17D yellow fever vaccine. Each CDR3 is given with its conserved first and last residue. A D gene is named only where the DNA matches it firmly. For some rows the clone size is stated as once, few or many, or as a class when expanded; others skip it.

j_call: TRBJ2-3
d_call: NA
clone_size: NA
cdr3_length: 13
v_call: TRBV5-1
cdr3_nt: TGCGCCAGCAGCTGGGGGCCGGGAGATACGCAGTATTTT
cdr3_aa: CASSWGPGDTQYF

j_call: TRBJ1-2
d_call: NA
clone_size: NA
cdr3_length: 13
v_call: TRBV6-1
cdr3_nt: TGTGCCAGCAGTGAAGGGCGGAGCTATGGCTACACCTTC
cdr3_aa: CASSEGRSYGYTF

j_call: TRBJ2-5
d_call: TRBD2
clone_size: NA
cdr3_length: 21
v_call: TRBV7-9
cdr3_nt: TGTGCCAGCAGCTTAGTGGTTGTGGGAGAGACTAGCGGGGGTCGTCGGGAGACCCAGTACTTC
cdr3_aa: CASSLVVVGETSGGRRETQYF

j_call: TRBJ1-6
d_call: NA
clone_size: NA
cdr3_length: 13
v_call: TRBV6-5
cdr3_nt: TGTGCCAGCGCAACGGCTCGTAATTCACCCCTCCACTTT
cdr3_aa: CASATARNSPLHF

j_call: TRBJ2-1
d_call: TRBD2
clone_size: NA
cdr3_length: 14
v_call: TRBV20-1
cdr3_nt: TGCAGTGCTAGAGATCCTCAGCGGGGCGATGAGCAGTTCTTC
cdr3_aa: CSARDPQRGDEQFF

j_call: TRBJ2-2
d_call: TRBD1
clone_size: NA
cdr3_length: 16
v_call: TRBV20-1
cdr3_nt: TGCAGTGCTAGGGCCCCCGGGACAGGGTCGATCGGGGAGCTGTTTTTT
cdr3_aa: CSARAPGTGSIGELFF

j_call: TRBJ2-6
d_call: NA
clone_size: NA
cdr3_length: 16
v_call: TRBV12-3/TRBV12-4
cdr3_nt: TGTGCCAGCAGCGGACAGATACTCTCTGGGGCCAACGTCCTGACTTTC
cdr3_aa: CASSGQILSGANVLTF

j_call: TRBJ2-1
d_call: TRBD2
clone_size: NA
cdr3_length: 15
v_call: TRBV12-3/TRBV12-4
cdr3_nt: TGTGCCAGCAGTTCTAGCGGGGGGGCGCTCAATGAGCAGTTCTTC
cdr3_aa: CASSSSGGALNEQFF

j_call: TRBJ1-1
d_call: NA
clone_size: few
cdr3_length: 14
v_call: TRBV4-2
cdr3_nt: TGTGCCAGCAGCCGCTCACAGGGGAACACTGAAGCTTTCTTT
cdr3_aa: CASSRSQGNTEAFF

j_call: TRBJ2-1
d_call: TRBD2
clone_size: NA
cdr3_length: 16
v_call: TRBV6-2/TRBV6-3
cdr3_nt: TGTGCCAGCAGTTACCGGGGACGGGGGGGCCCAAATGAGCAGTTCTTC
cdr3_aa: CASSYRGRGGPNEQFF

j_call: TRBJ2-5
d_call: TRBD2
clone_size: once
cdr3_length: 14
v_call: TRBV20-1
cdr3_nt: TGCAGTGCTAGTGCTAGCGGGGGGTCGGAGACCCAGTACTTC
cdr3_aa: CSASASGGSETQYF

j_call: TRBJ2-1
d_call: TRBD1
clone_size: NA
cdr3_length: 12
v_call: TRBV5-1
cdr3_nt: TGCGCCAGCAGCGCAGGGACAGGGGGCGACCTCTTC
cdr3_aa: CASSAGTGGDLF

j_call: TRBJ1-2
d_call: TRBD1
clone_size: NA
cdr3_length: 11
v_call: TRBV4-1
cdr3_nt: TGCGCCAGCAGCAGGGGACAGGGTTACACCTTC
cdr3_aa: CASSRGQGYTF

j_call: TRBJ1-5
d_call: TRBD1
clone_size: few
cdr3_length: 17
v_call: TRBV20-1
cdr3_nt: TGCAGTGCTAGAGATTTTAGGGGACAGGGTATCAATCAGCCCCAGCATTTT
cdr3_aa: CSARDFRGQGINQPQHF

j_call: TRBJ2-3
d_call: NA
clone_size: NA
cdr3_length: 16
v_call: TRBV18
cdr3_nt: TGTGCCAGCTCACCACCCTCACGAACCGACACAGATACGCAGTATTTT
cdr3_aa: CASSPPSRTDTDTQYF

j_call: TRBJ2-1
d_call: TRBD2
clone_size: NA
cdr3_length: 18
v_call: TRBV7-3
cdr3_nt: TGTGCCAGCAGCTTAGTGCTAGCGGGGGGGCCCGGCTACAATGAGCAGTTCTTC
cdr3_aa: CASSLVLAGGPGYNEQFF

j_call: TRBJ1-5
d_call: TRBD1
clone_size: NA
cdr3_length: 14
v_call: TRBV6-1
cdr3_nt: TGTGCCAGCAGTGGGGACAGGGGGCTTCAGCCCCAGCATTTT
cdr3_aa: CASSGDRGLQPQHF

j_call: TRBJ2-5
d_call: TRBD2
clone_size: few
cdr3_length: 16
v_call: TRBV7-6
cdr3_nt: TGTGCCAGCAGCTTTCATAGCGGGGATCGACAAGAGACCCAGTACTTC
cdr3_aa: CASSFHSGDRQETQYF

j_call: TRBJ1-6
d_call: TRBD1
clone_size: NA
cdr3_length: 15
v_call: TRBV20-1
cdr3_nt: TGCAGTGCTAGACCCCCCTTAGGGGGCGATTCACCCCTCCACTTT
cdr3_aa: CSARPPLGGDSPLHF

j_call: TRBJ2-2
d_call: NA
clone_size: NA
cdr3_length: 13
v_call: TRBV7-2
cdr3_nt: TGTGCCAGCAGCTTTGAGGGTGCCGGGGAGCTGTTTTTT
cdr3_aa: CASSFEGAGELFF

j_call: TRBJ2-1
d_call: TRBD2
clone_size: few
cdr3_length: 14
v_call: TRBV10-3
cdr3_nt: TGTGCCATCAACCCGGGACTAGCGGACAATGAGCAGTTCTTC
cdr3_aa: CAINPGLADNEQFF